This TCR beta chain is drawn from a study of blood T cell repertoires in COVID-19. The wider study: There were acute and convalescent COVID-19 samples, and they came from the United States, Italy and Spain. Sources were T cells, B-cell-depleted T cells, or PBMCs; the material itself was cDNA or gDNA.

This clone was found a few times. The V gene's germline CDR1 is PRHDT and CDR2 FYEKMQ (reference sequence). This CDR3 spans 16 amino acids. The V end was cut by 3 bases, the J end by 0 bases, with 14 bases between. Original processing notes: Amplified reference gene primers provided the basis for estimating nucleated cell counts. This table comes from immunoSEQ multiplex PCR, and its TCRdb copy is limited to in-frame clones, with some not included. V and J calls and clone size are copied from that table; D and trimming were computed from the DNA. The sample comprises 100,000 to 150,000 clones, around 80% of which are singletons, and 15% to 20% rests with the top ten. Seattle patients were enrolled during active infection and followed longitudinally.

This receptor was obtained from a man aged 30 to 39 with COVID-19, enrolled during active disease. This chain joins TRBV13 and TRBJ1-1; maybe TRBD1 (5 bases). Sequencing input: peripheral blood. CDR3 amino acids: CASSLLSRQMNTEAFF. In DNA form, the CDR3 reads TGTGCCAGCAGCTTGCTTTCAAGACAGATGAACACTGAAGCTTTCTTT.